Listed below are T cell receptor beta chains from one sample, sequenced in a study of T cell responses to AZD1222 COVID-19 vaccine. TCRdb keeps only in-frame clones here, not all; method: immunoSEQ multiplex PCR. The data contain 200,000 to 300,000 clones, 85% to 95% of them singletons. Sample: peripheral blood, taken on day 0 of AZD1222 vaccination. All receptors come from an adult in good health. The CDR3 runs from the conserved cysteine through the conserved F or W. Fields, in order: V gene, J gene, CDR3 protein.

>TRBV6-5|TRBJ1-2
CASWITGAALGGYTF
>TRBV20-1|TRBJ1-1
CSASLWEPAEAFF
>TRBV6-5|TRBJ2-7
CASTESRGFYEQYF
>TRBV27|TRBJ2-1
CASSVHISYNEQFF
>TRBV5-4|TRBJ1-5
CASSLDLRPNQPQHF
>TRBV6-2/TRBV6-3|TRBJ2-2
CASSSPRQGNTGELFF
>TRBV7-2|TRBJ2-2
CASSLQGSNTGELFF
>TRBV13|TRBJ1-3
CASSLAGYTIYF
>TRBV19|TRBJ2-3
CASTTGAGTTDTQYF
>TRBV9|TRBJ1-1
CASSGRQGTEAFF
>TRBV11-2|TRBJ2-1
CASSFRDTTYNEQFF
>TRBV19|TRBJ1-6
CASSGTGVSPLHF
>TRBV7-9|TRBJ1-1
CASSTPNTEAFF
>TRBV2|TRBJ2-7
CASSPEVATYEQYF
>TRBV9|TRBJ1-6
CASSVEEDSPLHF
>TRBV5-4|TRBJ1-1
CASSLAAGENTEAFF